This T cell receptor (beta chain) was profiled in a study of T-cell reconstitution after alpha-beta-depleted transplantation in children. Study-level findings and limits: At the one-year point after transplant, T-cell counts and TCRbeta diversity were found to come mostly from T cells that had been newly produced.

A TCRbeta library incorporating unique molecular identifiers was prepared. MiXCR, run by TCRdb on the PCR reads, gives a single entry per CDR3 protein. The sample holds more than 400,000 distinct CDR3 sequences, 11% seen once. Concerning this clonotype itself: Its matching antigen is unknown.

The CDR3 consists of 15 residues. Germline values: CDR1 MNHEY, CDR2 SVGEGT. The V and J ends lost 6 bases and 5 bases respectively, with 16 bases between them. Specimen: PBMCs, mostly from graft donor cells, collected 180 days after TCRalphabeta/CD19-depleted stem cell transplant. This TCR was sampled from a female patient between 2 and 15 years old who had a stem cell transplant for aplastic anemia, so the T cells may come from the graft donor. The chain has TRBV6-2 or TRBV6-3 and TRBJ2-2; D not resolved. The CDR3 coding sequence is TGTGCCAGCAGCAACAAACGGCTTGGGACCGGGGAGCTGTTTTTT. Translating it yields CASSNKRLGTGELFF.